This T cell receptor (beta chain) comes out of a study of T cells in Graves' hyperthyroidism and ophthalmopathy. The CDR3 has 14 residues. Trimming left V 3 bases short and J 4 bases short, with 9 bases between. TCR beta CDR3 regions were amplified from RNA. The HTBI primer set was used in a first-round RT-PCR of the TCR CDR3. TCRdb re-called the multiplex PCR reads with MiXCR, one entry per CDR3 protein. The data contain about 500,000 distinct CDR3 sequences, approximately 15% of them seen just once; the ten biggest clones take up approximately 18%. Recently diagnosed hyperthyroidism of less than 2 months' duration affected patients aged 18 to 65.

This chain uses TRBV12-3 or TRBV12-4 with TRBJ2-2, with D possibly being TRBD1 or TRBD2 (6 bases each). Sample: blood. The clonotype comes from a woman aged 18-29 years with Graves' hyperthyroidism. The CDR3 region has the DNA TGTGCCAGCAGTTTCCGGGGGCGCACCGGGGAGCTGTTTTTT. Protein: CASSFRGRTGELFF.